A selection of T cell receptor beta chains follows, all from one sample in a study of shared clonotypes between healthy human individuals. Produced via immunoSEQ multiplex PCR; TCRdb's table is partial and in-frame only. Of some 2,500,000 clones listed, around 92% are singletons. Input material: naive CD4+ T cells from PBMCs. These receptors originate from a man younger than 35 in good health. Some clones in this sample may be carry-over from other donors' samples. Each CDR3 is given with its conserved first and last residue. The D gene is left open where the match is weak. A clone size is listed for some rows: how often the clone was seen (once, few, many), or a class if it is expanded.

d_call,j_call,clone_size,v_call,cdr3_aa,cdr3_nt
-,TRBJ1-3,few,TRBV30,CAWDPDSGNTIYF,TGTGCCTGGGACCCCGACTCTGGAAACACCATATATTTT
-,TRBJ2-3,-,TRBV6-9,CASKGYARSRVNHHTQYF,TGTGCCAGCAAAGGGTACGCCAGGTCGAGGGTAAACCACCATACGCAGTATTTT
-,TRBJ2-7,-,TRBV2,CASRNIATGSEQYF,TGTGCCAGCAGGAATATTGCGACAGGTAGCGAGCAGTACTTC
-,TRBJ2-1,-,TRBV4-2,CASSQGRRESSYNEQFF,TGTGCCAGCAGCCAAGGACGACGGGAGAGTTCCTACAATGAGCAGTTCTTC
TRBD1,TRBJ1-2,-,TRBV4-2,CASSPFPGQRTVIHYGYTF,TGTGCCAGCAGCCCGTTCCCGGGACAGAGAACCGTCATCCACTATGGCTACACCTTC
TRBD1,TRBJ2-7,-,TRBV28,CASSSPLTGTLFSF,TGTGCCAGCAGTTCCCCCCTGACAGGGACCCTATTCAGCTTC
TRBD2,TRBJ2-1,-,TRBV9,CASSASRPGRNYNEQFF,TGTGCCAGCAGCGCATCTCGTCCCGGGAGGAACTACAATGAGCAGTTCTTC
TRBD1,TRBJ2-7,-,TRBV4-1,CASSRGQGANEQYF,TGCGCCAGCAGCCGGGGGCAGGGGGCCAACGAGCAGTACTTC
TRBD1,TRBJ1-2,-,TRBV9,CASSATGQSLYGYTF,TGTGCCAGCAGCGCCACGGGACAGTCCCTCTATGGCTACACCTTC
-,TRBJ2-7,-,TRBV28,CASSSTDSFSYEQYF,TGTGCCAGCAGTTCGACAGACAGCTTCTCCTACGAGCAGTACTTC
-,TRBJ2-3,-,TRBV25-1,CASSEFNRGFADTQYF,TGTGCCAGCAGTGAATTTAACCGTGGATTCGCAGATACGCAGTATTTT
TRBD2,TRBJ2-2,-,TRBV27,CASSGTKNTGELFF,TGTGCCAGCAGCGGGACTAAGAACACCGGGGAGCTGTTTTTT
-,TRBJ1-1,-,TRBV7-3,CASSSPNTEAFF,TGTGCCAGCAGCTCCCCGAACACTGAAGCTTTCTTT
-,TRBJ2-7,-,TRBV27,CASRGGGGSYEQYF,TGTGCCAGTCGGGGTGGAGGCGGTTCCTACGAGCAGTACTTC
-,TRBJ1-5,-,TRBV2,CASSKTEANQPQHF,TGTGCCAGCAGTAAGACCGAAGCGAATCAGCCCCAGCATTTT
-,TRBJ2-7,-,TRBV4-1,CASSQAGTASYEQYF,TGCGCCAGCAGCCAAGCCGGGACTGCCTCCTACGAGCAGTACTTC
-,TRBJ1-2,-,TRBV5-4,CASSLAYVGSLTYGYTF,TGTGCCAGCAGCTTGGCCTATGTAGGGTCGTTGACCTATGGCTACACCTTC
TRBD1,TRBJ2-1,-,TRBV5-1,CASSWGGQGARNEQFF,TGCGCCAGCAGCTGGGGAGGACAGGGGGCGCGTAATGAGCAGTTCTTC
-,TRBJ2-2,-,TRBV5-5,CASSFPGELFF,TGTGCCAGCAGCTTTCCCGGGGAGCTGTTTTTT
-,TRBJ2-2,-,TRBV5-5,CASSLGPTGGGELFF,TGTGCCAGCAGCTTGGGTCCCACCGGGGGCGGGGAGCTGTTTTTT
-,TRBJ2-1,-,TRBV4-1,CASSQVARGEQFF,TGCGCCAGCAGCCAAGTCGCTCGAGGTGAGCAGTTCTTC
-,TRBJ1-4,-,TRBV30,CAWSRGTATNEKLFF,TGTGCCTGGAGTAGGGGGACTGCAACTAATGAAAAACTGTTTTTT
-,TRBJ1-2,few,TRBV28,CASSFQNYGYTF,TGTGCCAGCAGTTTCCAAAACTATGGCTACACCTTC
TRBD1,TRBJ1-5,-,TRBV25-1,CASSGGQGNSRQPQHF,TGTGCCAGCAGTGGGGGACAGGGGAATTCTCGGCAGCCCCAGCATTTT
-,TRBJ2-3,once,TRBV6-5,CASSLKGGSPDTQYF,TGTGCCAGCAGCCTCAAGGGGGGCTCCCCAGATACGCAGTATTTT
-,TRBJ2-6,-,TRBV6-1,CASRVSGANVLTF,TGTGCCAGCAGGGTATCTGGGGCCAACGTCCTGACTTTC
-,TRBJ2-5,-,TRBV27,CASRRPDQETQYF,TGTGCCAGCCGACGGCCGGACCAAGAGACCCAGTACTTC